In its sample, the clone carrying this T cell receptor (beta chain) was seen a few times. Antigen: not known. Every patient was affected by relapse after autologous stem cell transplantation, while exposure to brentuximab vedotin was not uniform. This record comes from a study of PD-1 blockade in classical Hodgkin lymphoma. Deletions cut 3 bases from V and 6 bases from J, with 13 bases between. The CDR3 contains 14 residues. The germline V gene encodes CDR1 MRHNA and CDR2 SNTAGT. Study-level results: Among the patients, those starting nivolumab under 1 year after ASCT were excluded. Patients who responded completely had about the same baseline diversity as newly diagnosed patients.

Clones were read by immunoSEQ multiplex PCR, and TCRdb kept only the in-frame ones, dropping some. The repertoire holds roughly 25,000 clones, with around 80% as singletons. Source: peripheral blood mononuclear cells (PBMCs), taken before the second cycle of nivolumab. The sequence was collected from a human donor with classical Hodgkin lymphoma. The chain carries TRBV6-4 and TRBJ2-3, with D possibly matching TRBD2 (5 bases). The CDR3 sequence is CASSERVGSDTQYF. The CDR3 DNA follows: TGTGCCAGCAGTGAGAGGGTAGGTTCGGATACGCAGTATTTT.